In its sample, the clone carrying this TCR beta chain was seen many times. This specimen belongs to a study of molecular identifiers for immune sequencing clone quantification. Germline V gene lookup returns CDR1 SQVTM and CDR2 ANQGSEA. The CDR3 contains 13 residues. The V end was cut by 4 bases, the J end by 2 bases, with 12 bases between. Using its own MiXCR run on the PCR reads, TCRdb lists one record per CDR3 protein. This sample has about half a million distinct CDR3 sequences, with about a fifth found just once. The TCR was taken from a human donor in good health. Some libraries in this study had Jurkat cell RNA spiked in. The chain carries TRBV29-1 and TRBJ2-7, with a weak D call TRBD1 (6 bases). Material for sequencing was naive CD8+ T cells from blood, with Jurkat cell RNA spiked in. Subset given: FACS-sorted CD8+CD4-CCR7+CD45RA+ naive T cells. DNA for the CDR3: TGCAGCGTTGGACCCACAGGGACCTACGAGCAGTACTTC. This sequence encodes CSVGPTGTYEQYF.